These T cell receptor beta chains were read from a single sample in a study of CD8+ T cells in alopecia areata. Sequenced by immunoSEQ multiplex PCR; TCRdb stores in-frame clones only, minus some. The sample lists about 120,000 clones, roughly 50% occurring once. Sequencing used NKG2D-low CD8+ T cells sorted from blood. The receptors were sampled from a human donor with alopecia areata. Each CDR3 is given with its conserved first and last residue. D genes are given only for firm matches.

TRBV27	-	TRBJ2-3	CASSFLEGDTQYF
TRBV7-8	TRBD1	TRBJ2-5	CAITIRGGRETQYF
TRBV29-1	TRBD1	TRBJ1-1	CSVEDGQGASAFF
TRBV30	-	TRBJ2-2	CAWSSTGLDTGELFF
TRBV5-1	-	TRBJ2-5	CASTGGTELLETQYF
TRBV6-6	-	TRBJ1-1	CASNGGTEAFF
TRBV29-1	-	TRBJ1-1	CSVEDLEGHGTEAFF
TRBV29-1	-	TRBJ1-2	CSPGTMGYTF
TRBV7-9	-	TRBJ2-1	CASSSLGGEQFF
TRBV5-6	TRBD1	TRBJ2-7	CASSLGTGDEQYF
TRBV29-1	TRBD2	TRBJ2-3	CSVTTLAARDLDTQYF
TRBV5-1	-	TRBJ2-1	CASSLAGSSYNEQFF
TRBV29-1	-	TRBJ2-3	CSVEGLDGPGYDTQYF
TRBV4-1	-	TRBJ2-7	CASSQETDLYEQYF
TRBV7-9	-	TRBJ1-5	CASSLGGQPQHF
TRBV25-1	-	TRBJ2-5	CASRLTGFQETQYF